This T cell receptor (beta chain) was obtained from a study of cytomegalovirus exposure and HLA in healthy donors. Findings and limits, study-wide: Among TCR beta chains of equal frequency, HLA-associated ones were more clonally expanded in a later analysis.

The CDR3 has 14 residues. V dropped 4 bases and J dropped 5; count of bases not matched to a gene: 9. CDR1 is GTSNPN and CDR2 is SVGIG in the germline V gene (reference sequence). About this clone: Its target is not known.

PCR amplification relied on 60 Vbeta primers (plus 13 Jbeta primers). Profiled with immunoSEQ multiplex PCR; TCRdb holds only in-frame clones, not every one. The sample contains approximately 96,000 clones, over 65% of which appear only once. The sample consisted of PBMCs. The rearrangement links TRBV30 to TRBJ1-1, with TRBD1 matching over 8 bases. The receptor comes from a male donor in good health and CMV-seronegative. CDR3 nucleotides: TGTGCCTGGATCTCTCGGACAGGGCGAACTGAAGCTTTCTTT. This translates into CAWISRTGRTEAFF. Full variable domain (rest looked up from reference TRBV30 and TRBJ1-1): SQTIHQWPATLVQPVGSPLSLECTVEGTSNPNLYWYRQAAGRGLQLLFYSVGIGQISSEVPQNLSASRPQDRQFILSSKKLLLSDSGFYLCAWISRTGRTEAFFGQGTRLTVV.